Listed below are T cell receptor beta chains from one sample, sequenced in a study of T cell responses to AZD1222 COVID-19 vaccine. Sequencing used immunoSEQ multiplex PCR; TCRdb keeps in-frame clones, though not all of them. This sample yields 150,000 to 200,000 clones, of which approximately 90% are seen a single time; about 4.2% belongs to the top ten. The specimen was peripheral blood, collected on day 0 of AZD1222 vaccination. The receptors derive from an adult in good health. CDR3s leave out the opening cysteine and the closing phenylalanine or tryptophan. Where a row states a size, it is once, few, many or the class of an expanded clone; other rows omit it.

v_call	j_call	clone_size	cdr3_aa
TRBV11-2	TRBJ2-1	.	ASSGLASTSYNEQF
TRBV11-3	TRBJ2-5	.	ASSLDGLAEETQY
TRBV30	TRBJ1-2	.	AWSPKDKSNYGYT
TRBV28	TRBJ1-4	.	ASTQGGEKLF
TRBV10-3	TRBJ2-4	.	AISEPGLAQNIQY
TRBV5-1	TRBJ2-1	.	ASSLYGRPGLAVNEQF
TRBV7-9	TRBJ2-1	.	ASSLDRGSWHEQF
TRBV4-3	TRBJ1-1	.	ASSLTAQNGAEAF
TRBV11-3	TRBJ2-1	.	ASSLDTDRRAREQF
TRBV6-6	TRBJ1-4	once	ASSRQGPNEKLF
TRBV3-1/TRBV3-2	TRBJ1-2	.	ASSHSGRQGGYGYT
TRBV28	TRBJ1-2	.	ASSSTSGTGVYGYT
TRBV3-1/TRBV3-2	TRBJ2-1	.	ASSLGLYNEQF
TRBV9	TRBJ2-1	.	ASSVEASGRLNEQF
TRBV10-3	TRBJ1-3	once	AISDPPDTIY
TRBV10-2	TRBJ2-3	.	ASKSLAIDTQY
TRBV10-3	TRBJ2-2	.	AIRADREGTGELF
TRBV7-2	TRBJ2-1	.	ASIWMIKVDGKNEQF
TRBV4-1	TRBJ2-1	once	ASSQVAVSSSYNEQF